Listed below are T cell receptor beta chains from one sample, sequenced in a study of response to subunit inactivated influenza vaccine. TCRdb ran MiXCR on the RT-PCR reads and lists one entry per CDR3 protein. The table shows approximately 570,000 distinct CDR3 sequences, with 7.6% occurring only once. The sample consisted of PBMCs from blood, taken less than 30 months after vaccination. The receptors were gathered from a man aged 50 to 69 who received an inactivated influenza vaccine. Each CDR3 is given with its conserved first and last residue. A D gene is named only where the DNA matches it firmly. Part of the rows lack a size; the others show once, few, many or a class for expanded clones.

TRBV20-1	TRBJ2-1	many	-	TGCAGTGAGATACAGCTGCCATCCTACAATGAGCAGTTCTTC	CSEIQLPSYNEQFF
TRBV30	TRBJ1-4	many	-	TGTGCCTGGAACGTGTGGGGGGAAAAACTGTTTTTT	CAWNVWGEKLFF
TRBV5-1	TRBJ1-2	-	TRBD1	TGCGCCAGCAGCGGCGGACAGGGATTAAGGGAATATGGCTACACCTTC	CASSGGQGLREYGYTF
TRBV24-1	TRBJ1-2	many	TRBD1	TGTGCCACCAGTGATTTGAGGACAGGACCTGGTGGCTACACCTTC	CATSDLRTGPGGYTF
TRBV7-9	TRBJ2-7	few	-	TGTGCCAGCAGCTTAGGGGGAGTCACCTACGAGCAGTACTTC	CASSLGGVTYEQYF
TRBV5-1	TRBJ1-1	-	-	TGCGCCAGCAGCTTGGCCCGGGGAAGGGGGAACACTGAAGCTTTCTTT	CASSLARGRGNTEAFF
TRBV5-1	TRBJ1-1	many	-	TGCGCCAGCAGCCAAGGGGAGAGCTCGAACACTGAAGCTTTCTTT	CASSQGESSNTEAFF
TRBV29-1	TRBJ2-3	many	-	TGCAGCGTCGAACCGGGACTCAACACAGATACGCAGTATTTT	CSVEPGLNTDTQYF
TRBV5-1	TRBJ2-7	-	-	TGCGCCAGCAGCTTGGCCTTGGGTTTTGCCTACGAGCAGTACTTC	CASSLALGFAYEQYF
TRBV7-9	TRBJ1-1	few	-	TGTGCCAGCAGACTAGGGAACACTGAAGCTTTCTTT	CASRLGNTEAFF
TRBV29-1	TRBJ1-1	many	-	TGCAGCGTTGACCTGGGGGCCGCTGAAGCTTTCTTT	CSVDLGAAEAFF
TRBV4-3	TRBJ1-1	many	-	TGCGCCAGCAGCCAAGACGTTAGGGGGGACACTGAAGCTTTCTTT	CASSQDVRGDTEAFF
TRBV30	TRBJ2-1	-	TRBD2	TGTGCCTGGAAACGGGCTAGCGGGAGATACAAATCCTACAATGAGCAGTTCTTC	CAWKRASGRYKSYNEQFF
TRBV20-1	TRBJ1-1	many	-	TGCAGTGCTAGAGACCCGGACGGAAGGAACACTGAAGCTTTCTTT	CSARDPDGRNTEAFF
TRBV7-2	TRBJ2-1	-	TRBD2	TGTGCCAGCACTACTCCAAGCGGGAACCCCTACAATGAGCAGTTCTTC	CASTTPSGNPYNEQFF
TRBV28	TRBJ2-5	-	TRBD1	TGTGCCAGCTCATTATTGGGGACAGGGCGAAACCAAGAGACCCAGTACTTC	CASSLLGTGRNQETQYF
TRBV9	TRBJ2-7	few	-	TGTGCCAGCAGCGGACGAGGGGGGCCCGAGCAGTACTTC	CASSGRGGPEQYF
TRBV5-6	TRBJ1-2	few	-	TGTGCCAGCAGCTTGAAGGGGGTATCCAGGGGTGACTATGGCTACACCTTC	CASSLKGVSRGDYGYTF
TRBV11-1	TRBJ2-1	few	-	TGTGCCAGCAGCTCCGCCAAGCGGTTAGACAATGAGCAGTTCTTC	CASSSAKRLDNEQFF